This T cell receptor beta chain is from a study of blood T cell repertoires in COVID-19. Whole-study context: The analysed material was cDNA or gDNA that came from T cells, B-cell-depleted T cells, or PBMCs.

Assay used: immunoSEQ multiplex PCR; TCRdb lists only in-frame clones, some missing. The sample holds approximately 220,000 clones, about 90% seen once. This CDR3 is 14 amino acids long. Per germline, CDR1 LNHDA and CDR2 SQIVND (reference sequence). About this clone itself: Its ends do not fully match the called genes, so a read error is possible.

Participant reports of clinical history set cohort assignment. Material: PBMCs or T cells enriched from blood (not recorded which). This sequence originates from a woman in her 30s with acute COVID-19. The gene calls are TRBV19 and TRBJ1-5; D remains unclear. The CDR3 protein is CASKAGFGNQPQRF. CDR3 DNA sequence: TGTGCCAGTAAGGCGGGATTCGGCAATCAGCCCCAGCGTTTT. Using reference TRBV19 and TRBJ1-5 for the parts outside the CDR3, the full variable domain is DGGITQSPKYLFRKEGQNVTLSCEQNLNHDAMYWYRQDPGQGLRLIYYSQIVNDFQKGDIAEGYSVSREKKESFPLTVTSAQKNPTAFYLCASKAGFGNQPQRFGDGTRLSIL.